This TCR beta chain was sequenced during a study of shared clonotypes between healthy human individuals. Study-level findings and limits: How much donors shared clonotypes was expected to be affected by sequencing depth. The naive CD4 repertoires of a few donors were compared, and around 5% of clonotypes were shared.

A remark on this clone: The antigen is undetermined. Within the sample, other DNA sequences also encode this same CDR3.

CD45RA-negative memory and CD45RA+ naive subsets were split from the CD4+ cells. Using immunoSEQ multiplex PCR, the repertoire was profiled, and TCRdb retains in-frame clones only, with some absent. This table has roughly 2.4 million clones, approximately 94% appearing once. This clonotype was sampled from a man between 18 and 35 years old in good health. The source material was naive CD4+ T cells sorted from blood. As for subset: CD45RA+ positively selected.

The CDR3 sequence is CSVGEGNQPQHF. The CDR3 nucleotides read TGCAGCGTTGGAGAAGGAAATCAGCCCCAGCATTTT. This chain uses TRBV29-1 with TRBJ1-5; D remains unclear. Germline CDR1 SQVTM, CDR2 ANQGSEA. With 4 bases removed from V and 4 bases from J, the gap between germline ends came to 8 bases. This CDR3 is built from 12 residues.